This is a list of T cell receptor beta chains from one sample in a study of blood T cells in healthy people across ages. TCRdb re-derived calls from the 5' RACE reads in MiXCR, one entry per CDR3 protein. The table records fewer than 700,000 distinct CDR3 sequences, around 41% of them present only once. Material: blood. These TCRs come from a man older than 75 in good health. Each CDR3 is given with its conserved first and last residue. D genes are given only for firm matches. Size values are once, few and many counts, or a class for expanded clones, and some rows have none.

DNA	CDR3	D	V	J	size
TGTGCCAGCAGCTTAGATTGGGCGAGAACGCAGTATTTT	CASSLDWARTQYF	.	TRBV11-2	TRBJ2-3	.
TGCGCCAGCAGTGAGGGACCCAGCGGATCCTACGAGCAGTACTTC	CASSEGPSGSYEQYF	.	TRBV10-2	TRBJ2-7	.
TGTGCCAGCAGCAAAGGACAGGGAGCCTACGAGCAGTACTTC	CASSKGQGAYEQYF	TRBD1	TRBV11-2	TRBJ2-7	.
TGTGCCAGCAGCCAGGATCAGTCCCTTAATTACAATGAGCAGTTCTTC	CASSQDQSLNYNEQFF	.	TRBV7-2	TRBJ2-1	.
TGTGCCAGCAGCAGACCTGGGGGCACAGATACGCAGTATTTT	CASSRPGGTDTQYF	.	TRBV6-6	TRBJ2-3	few
TGTGCCATCAGTGAGCTCCCCGGGACAGGGAGGGGAGAGACCCAGTACTTC	CAISELPGTGRGETQYF	TRBD1	TRBV10-3	TRBJ2-5	.
TGTGCCAGCAGTTACTCGGTTTGGGCGACAGATACGCAGTATTTT	CASSYSVWATDTQYF	.	TRBV6-5	TRBJ2-3	.
TGCGCCAGCGGCGTGAACACAGATACGCAGTATTTT	CASGVNTDTQYF	.	TRBV5-1	TRBJ2-3	.
TGCGCCAGCAGCTTGGGGGGAGCGAAACAAGAGACCCAGTACTTC	CASSLGGAKQETQYF	.	TRBV5-1	TRBJ2-5	.
TGCGCCAGCAGCTTGGACAGGGCAGACTACGAGCAGTACTTC	CASSLDRADYEQYF	.	TRBV5-1	TRBJ2-7	.
TGTGCCAGCAGTTTAGGTGGCGGGAGGAGTGAGCAGTACTTC	CASSLGGGRSEQYF	TRBD2	TRBV28	TRBJ2-5	.
TGTGCCAGCAGCCAATCAGGGGGCGGCGGCTATGGCTACACCTTC	CASSQSGGGGYGYTF	TRBD1	TRBV4-2	TRBJ1-2	few
TGCAGTGCTACCGCACCTACAGGAAACTACGAGCAGTACTTC	CSATAPTGNYEQYF	.	TRBV20-1	TRBJ2-7	.
TGTGCCAGCAGTTTACTCCTATCCCTGAACACTGAAGCTTTCTTT	CASSLLLSLNTEAFF	.	TRBV28	TRBJ1-1	few
TGTGCCATCAGTGGGACCGGGACTAGCGGGCTTAAAGAGACCCAGTACTTC	CAISGTGTSGLKETQYF	TRBD2	TRBV10-3	TRBJ2-5	.
TGCGCCAGCAGCCAAGGTCTATTTCAAGAGACCCAGTACTTC	CASSQGLFQETQYF	.	TRBV4-3	TRBJ2-5	.